This T cell receptor beta chain is drawn from a study of fetal regulatory T cell absence and autoimmunity. This clone was seen a handful of times. The CDR3 runs to 15 residues. CDR1 and CDR2 (germline): LGHNA, YSLEER. Trimming cost V 0 bases and J 7 bases, with 15 bases left between them. Using immunoSEQ multiplex PCR, the repertoire was profiled, and TCRdb retains in-frame clones only, with some absent. The sample yields roughly 95,000 clones, less than 80% seen once. The sequence derives from a male donor with IPEX syndrome. Sequenced sample: pancreas tissue. This chain uses TRBV4-3 with TRBJ1-1, with D possibly TRBD1 on 5 matching bases. CDR3 sequence (DNA): TGCGCCAGCAGCCAAGATCGACAGACTATACTTGAAGCTTTCTTT. Its protein product is CASSQDRQTILEAFF.